This TCR beta chain was observed in a study of T cells expressing NK-cell markers. TCRdb re-called the 5' RACE reads and gives one entry per CDR3 protein, without DNA. The sample has about 260,000 distinct CDR3 sequences. This CDR3 has 13 amino acids. Germline values: CDR1 MDHEN, CDR2 SYDVKM. The clonotype originates from a woman aged 18-69 years in good health. The chain is built from TRBV28 and TRBJ2-2. The sample was blood T cells: a sorted CD56 or NKG2C T cell subset, CD4+ or CD8+ T cells, or bulk PBMC T cells (not recorded which). The CDR3 loop is CASRRQNTGELFF.